One sample yielded the 8 T cell receptor beta chains listed below, sequenced in a study of T cell responses to AZD1222 COVID-19 vaccine. Data came from immunoSEQ multiplex PCR; TCRdb stores just in-frame clones and leaves some out. The data contain around 120,000 clones, 88% of them singletons. The sequencing here drew on peripheral blood, taken on day 0 of MenACWY control vaccination. These receptors were obtained from an adult in good health.

The chain combines TRBV28 with TRBJ2-1; D may be TRBD1 or TRBD2 (5 bases each). V lost 8 bases, J lost 7 bases, and 18 bases lay in between. Germline lookup yields CDR1 MDHEN and CDR2 SYDVKM. This CDR3 contains 14 residues. CDR3 nucleotides: TGTGCCAGCGAGTTTGGGCTAGCAGGGAATGAGCAGTTCTTC. Translation gives CASEFGLAGNEQFF. The complete variable domain, with remaining parts taken from reference TRBV28 and TRBJ2-1, reads DVKVTQSSRYLVKRTGEKVFLECVQDMDHENMFWYRQDPGLGLRLIYFSYDVKMKEKGDIPEGYSVSREKKERFSLILESASTNQTSMYLCASEFGLAGNEQFFGPGTRLTVL.

The rearrangement uses TRBV19 and TRBJ1-5; possibly TRBD1 for D (5 bases). CDR1 is LNHDA and CDR2 is SQIVND in the germline V gene (reference sequence). Trimming removed 3 bases at V and 0 bases at J, with 12 bases between. This CDR3 region has 16 residues. CDR3 DNA sequence: TGTGCCAGTAGTATGTCTCAGGGAAATAGCAATCAGCCCCAGCATTTT. Its translation is CASSMSQGNSNQPQHF.

This clone was seen once. This chain links TRBV18 with TRBJ2-2; D is unresolved. CDR3 length: 13 amino acids. Trimming shortened V by 4 bases and J by 6 bases, and 9 bases separated the two germline ends. The V gene's germline CDR1 is KGHSH and CDR2 LQKENI. For the CDR3, the DNA is TGTGCCAGCTCACATGCGGATCCCGGGGAGCTGTTTTTT. Amino acid sequence: CASSHADPGELFF.

This clone was seen once. The V call is TRBV14, the J call TRBJ2-7, with 10 bases lining up with TRBD2. Germline V CDR1 and CDR2: SGHDN, FVKESK. V lost 2 bases, J lost 7 bases, and 8 bases stayed unmatched. The CDR3 runs 15 residues. CDR3 residues: CASSQRASGREEQYF. The DNA for the CDR3 is TGTGCCAGCAGCCAAAGGGCTAGCGGGAGAGAAGAGCAGTACTTC. Full variable domain (rest looked up from reference TRBV14 and TRBJ2-7): EAGVTQFPSHSVIEKGQTVTLRCDPISGHDNLYWYRRVMGKEIKFLLHFVKESKQDESGMPNNRFLAERTGGTYSTLKVQPAELEDSGVYFCASSQRASGREEQYFGPGTRLTVT.

V and J are TRBV18 and TRBJ2-7; D unclear. Trimming pared 0 bases from V and 4 bases from J, leaving 13 bases between. There are 15 residues in the CDR3. Looked up from germline, CDR1 is KGHSH and CDR2 is LQKENI. CDR3 region: CASSPPNSHSYEQYF. CDR3 DNA: TGTGCCAGCTCACCACCGAACTCCCACTCGTACGAGCAGTACTTC.

The gene calls are TRBV19 and TRBJ2-1; TRBD1 matches 7 bases. The CDR3 length is 16 residues. Germline CDR1 reads LNHDA; CDR2 reads SQIVND (reference sequence). Trimming at V came to 4 bases and at J to 3 bases, leaving 9 bases not matched to a gene. The CDR3 nucleotides read TGTGCCAGTAGTACGGTGCACAGGGGAATCTACAATGAGCAGTTCTTC. This sequence encodes CASSTVHRGIYNEQFF.

V gene TRBV10-1 combines with J gene TRBJ1-1, with a tentative D call TRBD1 (6 bases). Trimming stripped 5 bases from V and 6 bases from J, with 19 bases between. This CDR3 is built from 15 residues. The V gene's germline CDR1 is WNHNN and CDR2 SYGVQD (reference sequence). As DNA, the CDR3 is TGCGCCAGCAGTCGGACAGATTGGAAGTTCTCTGAAGCTTTCTTT. It codes for CASSRTDWKFSEAFF.

The chain links TRBV28 to TRBJ1-1; D is perhaps TRBD1 (5 bases). This CDR3 spans 13 amino acids. Trimming stripped 11 bases from V and 0 bases from J, with 13 bases between. Germline V gene sequence: CDR1 MDHEN, CDR2 SYDVKM. CDR3 amino acids: CAGRDRMNTEAFF. The CDR3 DNA is TGTGCCGGACGAGACAGAATGAACACTGAAGCTTTCTTT. The variable domain in full, with the rest retrieved from reference TRBV28 and TRBJ1-1, is DVKVTQSSRYLVKRTGEKVFLECVQDMDHENMFWYRQDPGLGLRLIYFSYDVKMKEKGDIPEGYSVSREKKERFSLILESASTNQTSMYLCAGRDRMNTEAFFGQGTRLTVV.